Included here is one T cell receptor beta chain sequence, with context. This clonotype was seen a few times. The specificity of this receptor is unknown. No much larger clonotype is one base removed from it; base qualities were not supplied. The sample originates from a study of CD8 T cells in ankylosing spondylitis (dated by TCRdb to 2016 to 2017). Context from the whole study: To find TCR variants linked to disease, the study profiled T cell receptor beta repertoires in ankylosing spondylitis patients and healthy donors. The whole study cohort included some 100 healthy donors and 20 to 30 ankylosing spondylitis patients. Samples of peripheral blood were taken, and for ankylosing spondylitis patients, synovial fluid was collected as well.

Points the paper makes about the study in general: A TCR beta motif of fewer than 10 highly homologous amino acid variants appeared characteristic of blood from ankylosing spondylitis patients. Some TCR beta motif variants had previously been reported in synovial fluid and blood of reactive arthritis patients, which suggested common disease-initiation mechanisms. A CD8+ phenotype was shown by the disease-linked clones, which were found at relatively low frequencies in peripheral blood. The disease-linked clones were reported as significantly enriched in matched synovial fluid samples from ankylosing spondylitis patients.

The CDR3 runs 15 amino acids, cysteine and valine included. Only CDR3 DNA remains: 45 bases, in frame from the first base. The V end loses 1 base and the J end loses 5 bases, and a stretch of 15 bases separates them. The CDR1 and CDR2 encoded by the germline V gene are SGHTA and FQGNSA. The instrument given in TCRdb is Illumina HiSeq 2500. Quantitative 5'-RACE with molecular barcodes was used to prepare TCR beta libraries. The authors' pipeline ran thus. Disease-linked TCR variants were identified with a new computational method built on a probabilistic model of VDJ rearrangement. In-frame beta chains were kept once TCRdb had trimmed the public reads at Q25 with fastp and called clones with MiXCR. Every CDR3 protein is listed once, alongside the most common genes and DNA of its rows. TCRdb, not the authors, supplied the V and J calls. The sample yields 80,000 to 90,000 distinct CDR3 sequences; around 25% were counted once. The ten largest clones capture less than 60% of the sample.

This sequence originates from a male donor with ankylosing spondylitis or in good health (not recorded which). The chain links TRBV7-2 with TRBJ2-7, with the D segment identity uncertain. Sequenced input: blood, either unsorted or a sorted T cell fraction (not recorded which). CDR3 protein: CASSLVPYRAHEQYV. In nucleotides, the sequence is TGTGCCAGCAGCTTAGTCCCCTATAGGGCCCACGAGCAGTACGTC.